The clone carrying this T cell receptor beta chain was seen ten or more times. Its antigen is unknown. The CDR3 sequence is 14 residues long. The V gene lost 1 base and the J gene lost 6 bases, with 12 bases spanning the gap. CDR1 and CDR2 (germline): MDHEN, SYDVKM. This specimen belongs to a study of T cells after yellow fever vaccination. Study overall: Those fractions that held only low numbers of cells were prepared using the SMART-Seq v4 Ultra Low Input RNA kit.

Study observations and caveats: Though it reached lower strength, the secondary response hit its peak faster, day 5 versus 15. Post-booster reappearance was seen for most primary-vaccination clones (around 96% CD4, 85% to 90% CD8).

A universal primer site and UMIs were added as TCR cDNA was made by 5'RACE template switching. One entry per CDR3 protein results from TCRdb running MiXCR on the 5' RACE reads. The table includes over 300,000 distinct CDR3 sequences, around 3.6% detected once. This TCR came from a man aged 18-30 years who received the YFV17D yellow fever vaccine. Specimen: PBMCs, collected on the day of the yellow fever booster vaccination. The genes are TRBV28 and TRBJ2-5; unclear D gene. CDR3 in DNA: TGTGCCAGCAGTTTATTTGCAGGTCCCCAGACCCAGTACTTC. This encodes CASSLFAGPQTQYF. Together with reference TRBV28 and TRBJ2-5, the CDR3 gives the full variable domain: DVKVTQSSRYLVKRTGEKVFLECVQDMDHENMFWYRQDPGLGLRLIYFSYDVKMKEKGDIPEGYSVSREKKERFSLILESASTNQTSMYLCASSLFAGPQTQYFGPGTRLLVL.